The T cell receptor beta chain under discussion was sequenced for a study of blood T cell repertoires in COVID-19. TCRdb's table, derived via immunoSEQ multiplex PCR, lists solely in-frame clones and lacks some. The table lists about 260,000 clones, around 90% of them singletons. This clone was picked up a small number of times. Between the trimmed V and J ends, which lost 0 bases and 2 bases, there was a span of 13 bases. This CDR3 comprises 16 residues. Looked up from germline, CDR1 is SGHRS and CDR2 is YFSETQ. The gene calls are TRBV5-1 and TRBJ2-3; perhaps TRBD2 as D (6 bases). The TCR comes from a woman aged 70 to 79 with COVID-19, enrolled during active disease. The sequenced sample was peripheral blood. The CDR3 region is CASSLGLGLDTDTQYF. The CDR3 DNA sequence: TGCGCCAGCAGCTTGGGACTAGGACTGGACACAGATACGCAGTATTTT.